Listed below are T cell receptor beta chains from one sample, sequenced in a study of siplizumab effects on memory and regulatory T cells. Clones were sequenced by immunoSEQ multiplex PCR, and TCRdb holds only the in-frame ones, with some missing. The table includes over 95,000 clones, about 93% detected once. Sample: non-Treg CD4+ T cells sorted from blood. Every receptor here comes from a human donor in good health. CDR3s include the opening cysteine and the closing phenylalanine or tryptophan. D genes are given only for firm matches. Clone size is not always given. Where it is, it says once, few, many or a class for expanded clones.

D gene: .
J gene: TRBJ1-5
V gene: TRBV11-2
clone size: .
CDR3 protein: CASSPMTDSNQPQHF
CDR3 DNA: TGTGCCAGCAGCCCAATGACGGATAGCAATCAGCCCCAGCATTTT

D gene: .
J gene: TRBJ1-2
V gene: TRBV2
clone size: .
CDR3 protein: CASSGVLGGGYTF
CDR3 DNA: TGTGCCAGCAGCGGCGTGCTGGGGGGTGGCTACACCTTC

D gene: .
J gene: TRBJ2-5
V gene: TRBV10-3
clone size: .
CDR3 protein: CAIGTFPQETQYF
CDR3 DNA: TGTGCCATCGGGACATTTCCCCAAGAGACCCAGTACTTC

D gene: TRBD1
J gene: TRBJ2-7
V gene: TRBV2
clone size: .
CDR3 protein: CASRGQGGSYEQYF
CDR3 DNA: TGTGCCAGCAGGGGACAGGGGGGGTCCTACGAGCAGTACTTC

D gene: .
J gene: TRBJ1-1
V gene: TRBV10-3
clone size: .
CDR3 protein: CAISESEGVTEAFF
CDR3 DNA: TGTGCCATCAGTGAGTCGGAGGGGGTCACTGAAGCTTTCTTT

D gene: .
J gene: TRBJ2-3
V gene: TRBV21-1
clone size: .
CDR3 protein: CASNKGLQLDTQYF
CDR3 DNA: TGTGCCAGCAATAAAGGGCTGCAGTTGGATACGCAGTATTTT

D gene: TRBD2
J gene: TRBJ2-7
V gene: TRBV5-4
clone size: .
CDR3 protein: CASSQSGGQPYEQYF
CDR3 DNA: TGTGCCAGCAGCCAAAGCGGGGGGCAGCCCTACGAGCAGTACTTC

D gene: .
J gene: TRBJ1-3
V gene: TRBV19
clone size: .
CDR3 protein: CASSLDSAGNTIYF
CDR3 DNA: TGTGCCAGTAGCCTGGACAGCGCTGGAAACACCATATATTTT

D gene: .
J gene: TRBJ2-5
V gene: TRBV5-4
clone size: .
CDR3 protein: CASSPVRGNQETQYF
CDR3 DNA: TGTGCCAGCAGCCCCGTCCGGGGGAACCAAGAGACCCAGTACTTC

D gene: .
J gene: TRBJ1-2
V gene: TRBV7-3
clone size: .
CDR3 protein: CASSLTGQGYGYTF
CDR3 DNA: TGTGCCAGCAGCTTAACAGGCCAGGGGTATGGCTACACCTTC

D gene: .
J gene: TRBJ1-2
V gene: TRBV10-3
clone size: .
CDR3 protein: CAISEWREGYTF
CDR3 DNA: TGTGCCATCAGTGAGTGGAGGGAAGGCTACACCTTC

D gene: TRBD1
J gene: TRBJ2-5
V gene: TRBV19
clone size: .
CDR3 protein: CASRRQGQETQYF
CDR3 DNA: TGTGCCAGTAGAAGACAGGGACAAGAGACCCAGTACTTC

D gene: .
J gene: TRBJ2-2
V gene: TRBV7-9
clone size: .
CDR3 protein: CASSSLTGELFF
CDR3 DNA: TGTGCCAGCAGCTCGTTGACCGGGGAGCTGTTTTTT

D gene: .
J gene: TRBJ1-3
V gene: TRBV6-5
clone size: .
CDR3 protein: CASKTFSGNTIYF
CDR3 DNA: TGTGCCAGCAAGACCTTCTCTGGAAACACCATATATTTT

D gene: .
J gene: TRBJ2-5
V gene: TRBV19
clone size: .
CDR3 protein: CASSQQGLETQYF
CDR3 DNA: TGTGCCAGTAGTCAGCAGGGCTTGGAGACCCAGTACTTC

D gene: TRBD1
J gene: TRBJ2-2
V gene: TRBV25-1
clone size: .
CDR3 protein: CASSAGQGPGELFF
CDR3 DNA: TGTGCCAGCAGCGCCGGACAGGGACCCGGGGAGCTGTTTTTT

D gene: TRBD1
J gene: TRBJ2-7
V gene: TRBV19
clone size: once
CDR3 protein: CASSIGTTGAEQYF
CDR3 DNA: TGTGCCAGTAGTATAGGGACGACAGGGGCCGAGCAGTACTTC

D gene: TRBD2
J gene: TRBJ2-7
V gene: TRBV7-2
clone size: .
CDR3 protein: CASSSSGGSYEQYF
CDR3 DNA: TGTGCCAGCAGCTCTAGCGGGGGGTCCTACGAGCAGTACTTC

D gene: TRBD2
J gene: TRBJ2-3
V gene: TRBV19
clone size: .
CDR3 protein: CASSISAGEGTQYF
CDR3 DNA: TGTGCCAGTAGTATCTCAGCGGGGGAAGGTACGCAGTATTTT

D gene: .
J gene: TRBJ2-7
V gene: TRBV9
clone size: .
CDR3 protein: CASKKQREHYEQYF
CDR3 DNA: TGTGCCAGCAAAAAACAGAGAGAGCACTACGAGCAGTACTTC

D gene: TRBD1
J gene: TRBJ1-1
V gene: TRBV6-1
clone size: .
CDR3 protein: CASSVRQGPNTEAFF
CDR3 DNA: TGTGCCAGCAGCGTACGACAGGGTCCGAACACTGAAGCTTTCTTT

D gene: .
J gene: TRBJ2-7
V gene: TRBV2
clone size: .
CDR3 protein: CASSDGTRSGEQYF
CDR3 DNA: TGTGCCAGCAGTGACGGGACAAGGTCGGGCGAGCAGTACTTC

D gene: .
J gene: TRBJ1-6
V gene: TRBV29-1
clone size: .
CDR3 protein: CSVRAPGNSPLHF
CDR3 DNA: TGCAGCGTCCGGGCCCCAGGAAATTCACCCCTCCACTTT

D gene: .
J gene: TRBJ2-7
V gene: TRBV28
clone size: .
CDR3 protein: CASSLDVLYEQYF
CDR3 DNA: TGTGCCAGCAGTTTGGACGTTCTATACGAGCAGTACTTC

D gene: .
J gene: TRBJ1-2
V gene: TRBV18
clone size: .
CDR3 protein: CASSPNTVNYGYTF
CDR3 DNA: TGTGCCAGCTCACCCAATACAGTTAACTATGGCTACACCTTC

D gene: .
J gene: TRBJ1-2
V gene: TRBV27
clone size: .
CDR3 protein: CASRTEPSGYTF
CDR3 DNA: TGTGCCAGCAGGACGGAGCCTAGTGGCTACACCTTC

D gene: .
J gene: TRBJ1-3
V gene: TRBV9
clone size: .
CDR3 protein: CASKGVSGNTIYF
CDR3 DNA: TGTGCCAGTAAAGGGGTCTCTGGAAACACCATATATTTT